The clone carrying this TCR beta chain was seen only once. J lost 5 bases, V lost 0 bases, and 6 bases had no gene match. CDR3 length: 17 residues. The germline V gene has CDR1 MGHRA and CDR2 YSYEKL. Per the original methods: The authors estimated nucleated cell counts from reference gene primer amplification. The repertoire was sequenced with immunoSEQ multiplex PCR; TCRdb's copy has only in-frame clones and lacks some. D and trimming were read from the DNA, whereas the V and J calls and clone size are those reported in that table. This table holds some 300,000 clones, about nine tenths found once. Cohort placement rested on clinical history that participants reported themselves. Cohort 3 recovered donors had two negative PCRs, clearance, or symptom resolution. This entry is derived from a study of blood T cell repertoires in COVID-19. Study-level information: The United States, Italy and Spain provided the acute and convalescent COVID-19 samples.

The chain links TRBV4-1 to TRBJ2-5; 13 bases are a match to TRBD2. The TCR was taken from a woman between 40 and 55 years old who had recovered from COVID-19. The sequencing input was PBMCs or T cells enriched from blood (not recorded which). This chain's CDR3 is CASSQERLAGGRETQYF. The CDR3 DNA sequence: TGCGCCAGCAGCCAAGAACGACTAGCGGGGGGAAGGGAGACCCAGTACTTC.